The clone carrying this T cell receptor beta chain was counted only a few times. Its antigen is still unknown. This entry belongs to a study of response to subunit inactivated influenza vaccine. General study results and limits: With each seasonal influenza vaccination, the authors suggested, few new T cells are recruited.

MiXCR was run by TCRdb on the RT-PCR reads, yielding one entry per CDR3 protein. The sample contains 650,000 to 700,000 distinct CDR3 sequences, 15% to 17% of which appear only once. Material: PBMCs from blood, obtained about 11 days after vaccination. The clonotype was recovered from a man aged 45-65 years who received an inactivated influenza vaccine.

CDR3 sequence (DNA): TGTGCCAGCAGTTACTCTATCGTCCACCGGGAGACCCAGTACTTC. It translates to CASSYSIVHRETQYF. The rearrangement links TRBV6-2 or TRBV6-3 to TRBJ2-5; D uncertain. The CDR3 has 15 residues. V gave up 0 bases and J gave up 5 bases, with 13 bases separating them. The germline V gene has CDR1 MNHEY and CDR2 SVGEGT.